The 20 T cell receptor beta chains below were found in one sample sequenced in a study of T cells after yellow fever vaccination. TCRdb used MiXCR to reprocess the 5' RACE reads, holding one entry per CDR3 protein. The sample holds about 310,000 distinct CDR3 sequences; roughly 4% are singletons and the top ten take around a quarter. The starting material was PBMCs, obtained on the day of the yellow fever booster vaccination. The source is a man aged 18 to 29 who received the YFV17D yellow fever vaccine.

This clonotype was seen ten or more times. The chain carries TRBV5-1 and TRBJ1-2; D perhaps matches TRBD1 (6 bases). Per germline, CDR1 SGHRS and CDR2 YFSETQ. V lost 1 base, J lost 8 bases, and 12 bases lay in between. The CDR3 loop spans 13 amino acids. Written as DNA, the CDR3 is TGCGCCAGCAGCTTGCGGGGGGCTGAAGGCTACACCTTC. Residues: CASSLRGAEGYTF.

CDR3 amino acids: CSATHRSSYEQYV. The CDR3 region has the DNA TGCAGTGCTACCCACAGGAGCTCCTACGAGCAGTACGTC. The genes are TRBV20-1 and TRBJ2-7, with D maybe TRBD1 (5 bases). The CDR3 contains 13 residues. Trimming cost V 4 bases and J 0 bases, with 10 bases left between them. The V gene's germline CDR1 is DFQATT and CDR2 SNEGSKA (reference sequence).

This clonotype occurred many times. V and J are TRBV20-1 and TRBJ1-4; a possible D gene is TRBD1 (6 bases). Deletions cut 6 bases from V and 0 bases from J, with 23 bases between. The V gene's germline CDR1 is DFQATT and CDR2 SNEGSKA (reference sequence). The CDR3 is 18 amino acids. The CDR3 loop reads CSANGLMRGAATNEKLFF. The CDR3 region has the DNA TGCAGTGCAAATGGCTTAATGCGGGGGGCTGCAACTAATGAAAAACTGTTTTTT.

The rearrangement uses TRBV20-1 and TRBJ2-3, with 9 nucleotides matching TRBD1. CDR1 is DFQATT, CDR2 SNEGSKA, per germline (reference sequence). The CDR3 length is 14 residues. V shed 6 bases and J 4 bases; nucleotides not matched to a gene: 8. The CDR3 nucleotides are TGCAGTGCCACGGGACAGGGCCCCTCAGATACGCAGTATTTT. This gives the protein CSATGQGPSDTQYF.

The chain recombines TRBV5-1 with TRBJ2-5; the D gene is possibly TRBD1 (6 bases). This CDR3 has 16 residues. The V gene lost 4 bases and the J gene lost 1 base, with 17 bases spanning the gap. Germline CDR1 and CDR2: SGHRS and YFSETQ. The CDR3 DNA follows: TGCGCCAGCAGCGTCCGCCCAGGGGCCGCCCAAGAGACCCAGTACTTC. This translates into CASSVRPGAAQETQYF.

This clonotype was detected ten times or more. The rearrangement links TRBV9 to TRBJ1-2; no definite D call. Germline-derived CDR1 and CDR2 are SGDLS and YYNGEE. This CDR3 spans 17 amino acids. V gave up 0 bases and J gave up 0 bases, with 15 bases separating them. Here the CDR3 reads CASSVGSLLSPNYGYTF. The CDR3 DNA is TGTGCCAGCAGCGTAGGGTCCCTCTTGTCCCCTAACTATGGCTACACCTTC.

This clonotype was recorded at least ten times. The chain combines TRBV11-2 with TRBJ1-2; the D gene is possibly TRBD1 (6 bases). Germline V lookup: CDR1 SGHAT, CDR2 FQNNGV. This CDR3 is built from 16 residues. Trimming stripped 7 bases from V and 6 bases from J, with 24 bases between. The CDR3 nucleotides read TGTGCCAGCACTATCTTAGCGGGGGGCGTTCGCCATGGCTACACCTTC. Protein sequence: CASTILAGGVRHGYTF.

In this sample, this clonotype turned up many times. The genes are TRBV6-1 and TRBJ1-1, with 8 bases that match TRBD1. CDR1 is MNHNS and CDR2 is SASEGT in the germline V gene. The CDR3 is 14 amino acids. J was trimmed by 5 bases and V by 2 bases; bases with no gene match: 4. CDR3 coding DNA: TGTGCCAGCAGTGAATTGGGACAGGTAACTGAAGCTTTCTTT. It is translated as CASSELGQVTEAFF.

In this sample, this clonotype turned up many times. The V and J genes are TRBV7-9 and TRBJ1-6; TRBD1 might be the D (5 bases). The CDR3 consists of 17 residues. V lost 5 bases and J lost 0, with 14 bases in between. The germline V gene encodes CDR1 SEHNR and CDR2 FQNEAQ (reference sequence). As DNA, the CDR3 is TGTGCCAGCAGCCGTCCGATGGGGACCTCCTATAATTCACCCCTCCACTTT. It translates to CASSRPMGTSYNSPLHF.

This clonotype was seen at least ten times. V is TRBV21-1 and J is TRBJ2-2; the table names TRBD2, a call not compared with the DNA. TRBV21-1 represents a pseudogene. This CDR3 contains 19 residues. CDR3 DNA: TGTGCCAGCAGCAAATGCCCCCCCACTAGCGGGGGGCCCAACGGGGAGCTGTTTTTT. Protein product: CASSKCPPTSGGPNGELFF.

This clonotype came up a few times. V and J are TRBV6-2 or TRBV6-3 and TRBJ1-5; the D gene is possibly TRBD1 (5 bases). The CDR3 sequence is 18 residues long. Deletions cut 0 bases from V and 0 bases from J, with 15 bases between. Germline V CDR1 and CDR2: MNHEY, SVGEGT. The CDR3, as DNA: TGTGCCAGCAGTTACTCGCACGTGACAGACTATAGCAATCAGCCCCAGCATTTT. It encodes CASSYSHVTDYSNQPQHF.

In this sample, this clonotype turned up a few times. The V gene is TRBV29-1, the J gene TRBJ2-3; D possibly matches TRBD1 or TRBD2 (6 bases each). This CDR3 contains 14 residues. Trimming removed 5 bases at V and 4 bases at J, with 16 bases between. Germline CDR1 and CDR2: SQVTM and ANQGSEA. CDR3 nucleotides: TGCAGCGTTCCCCTCCCGAGGGGGGCAGATACGCAGTATTTT. Translation: CSVPLPRGADTQYF.

This clonotype has a handful of counts. The CDR3 region is CSARNNQVNTEAFF. The CDR3 bases are TGCAGTGCTAGAAACAATCAGGTGAACACTGAAGCTTTCTTT. The chain uses TRBV20-1 and TRBJ1-1; D is uncertain. V was shortened by 2 bases and J by 0 bases, with 10 bases between the two germline ends. CDR1 DFQATT and CDR2 SNEGSKA come from the germline V gene (reference sequence). The CDR3 is 14 amino acids.

The CDR3 spells CASSSLTRAKNIQYF. The CDR3 region has the DNA TGTGCCAGCAGCTCCCTGACAAGAGCCAAAAACATTCAGTACTTC. The chain employs TRBV6-2 or TRBV6-3 and TRBJ2-4; D is unclear. The V gene lost 6 bases and the J gene lost 0 bases, with 12 bases spanning the gap. CDR3 size: 15 residues. Germline values: CDR1 MNHEY, CDR2 SVGEGT.

This clonotype was counted at least ten times. V gene TRBV4-1 combines with J gene TRBJ2-1, with D possibly being TRBD2 (6 bases). V was clipped by 8 bases and J by 8 bases, with 16 bases between them. Germline V gene data show CDR1 as MGHRA and CDR2 as YSYEKL. The CDR3 runs to 13 residues. The CDR3, as DNA: TGCGCCAGCGGAGGGAGAGGGTCGCATGAGCAGTTCTTC. It codes for CASGGRGSHEQFF.

This clonotype was recorded many times. V is TRBV29-1 and J is TRBJ1-4; 9 positions agree with TRBD1. The germline CDR1 and CDR2 sequences are SQVTM and ANQGSEA. CDR3 length equals 13 residues. J was trimmed by 7 bases and V by 6 bases; bases with no gene match: 6. In DNA form, the CDR3 reads TGCAGCGTCGGGACAGGGATAGGTGAAAAACTGTTTTTT. This sequence encodes CSVGTGIGEKLFF.

The rearrangement links TRBV9 to TRBJ2-7; tentatively, D is TRBD1 or TRBD2 (5 bases each). The germline gives CDR1 SGDLS, CDR2 YYNGEE. Trimming left V 4 bases short and J 2 bases short, with 10 bases between. The CDR3 runs to 13 residues. Here the CDR3 reads CASSQGPTYEQYF. CDR3 in DNA: TGTGCCAGCAGCCAGGGACCGACCTACGAGCAGTACTTC. Full variable domain (rest looked up from reference TRBV9 and TRBJ2-7): DSGVTQTPKHLITATGQRVTLRCSPRSGDLSVYWYQQSLDQGLQFLIQYYNGEERAKGNILERFSAQQFPDLHSELNLSSLELGDSALYFCASSQGPTYEQYFGPGTRLTVT.

This clonotype was recorded many times. The CDR3 DNA reads as TGTGCCAGCAGCTTGGTTTCCCCCCGAGCCGGGGAGCTGTTTTTT. Its translation is CASSLVSPRAGELFF. The V call is TRBV5-4, the J call TRBJ2-2; no definite D call. V lost 0 bases to trimming and J lost 6 bases, with 12 bases between them. This CDR3 contains 15 residues. Germline V lookup: CDR1 SGHNT, CDR2 YYREEE (reference sequence).

This clonotype was detected a few times. V and J are TRBV2 and TRBJ2-3; 9 positions agree with TRBD2. The CDR3 consists of 14 residues. Germline loops: CDR1 SNHLY, CDR2 FYNNEI. V trimming: 2 bases; J trimming: 6 bases; junction bases outside the gene matches: 3. The CDR3 here is CASSERTSGDTQYF. CDR3 nucleotide sequence: TGTGCCAGCAGTGAACGAACTAGCGGGGATACGCAGTATTTT.

This clonotype was seen at least ten times. This sequence joins TRBV7-8 and TRBJ2-7; the match to TRBD1 covers 12 bases. This CDR3 has 16 residues. J gave up 4 bases and V 5 bases, and 9 bases lay outside the gene matches. The germline V gene encodes CDR1 SGHVS and CDR2 FQNEAQ. The DNA of the CDR3 is TGTGCCAGCAGCGCGGGGGGGACAGGGGGCTTTTACGAGCAGTACTTC. Its translation: CASSAGGTGGFYEQYF.